Listed here are 28 T cell receptor beta chains from one sample, sequenced in a study of blood T cell repertoires in COVID-19. Assay: immunoSEQ multiplex PCR; the TCRdb copy retains only in-frame clones and omits some. Among 200,000 to 250,000 clones, approximately 85% were seen once, and the ten largest hold approximately 2.3%. The sequenced sample was peripheral blood. The receptors come from a woman aged 70-85 years with COVID-19, enrolled during active disease.

V usage is TRBV18 and J usage is TRBJ1-6; TRBD1 agrees at 9 bases. The germline CDR1 and CDR2 sequences are KGHSH and LQKENI. This CDR3 is built from 15 residues. J lost 7 bases, V lost 2 bases, and 3 bases had no gene match. This CDR3 is CASSPFGQGNSPLHF. CDR3 sequence (DNA): TGTGCCAGCTCACCATTCGGACAGGGGAATTCACCCCTCCACTTT. Full variable domain (remainder filled in from reference TRBV18 and TRBJ1-6): NAGVMQNPRHLVRRRGQEARLRCSPMKGHSHVYWYRQLPEEGLKFMVYLQKENIIDESGMPKERFSAEFPKEGPSILRIQQVVRGDSAAYFCASSPFGQGNSPLHFGNGTRLTVT.

The chain carries TRBV7-2 and TRBJ1-1; no clear D gene. The V and J ends lost 3 bases and 4 bases respectively, with 18 bases between them. The CDR3 spans 16 residues. Germline CDR1 SGHTA, CDR2 FQGNSA. DNA for the CDR3: TGTGCCAGCAGCTTGAGGAGGGAGGGATCAGGCACTGAAGCTTTCTTT. It specifies CASSLRREGSGTEAFF.

The chain couples TRBV14 to TRBJ1-2; 9 bases fit TRBD1. After removal of 4 bases from V and 8 bases from J, the junction contained 5 bases not matched to a gene. The CDR3 totals 13 residues. CDR1 is SGHDN and CDR2 is FVKESK in the germline V gene. This CDR3 is CASSRDRVGGYTF. The DNA of the CDR3 is TGTGCCAGCAGCCGGGACAGGGTTGGAGGCTACACCTTC.

The chain carries TRBV6-1 and TRBJ1-1, with TRBD1 as a possible D gene (5 bases). This CDR3 region has 15 residues. Trimming removed 2 bases at V and 4 bases at J, with 14 bases between. CDR1 and CDR2 from the germline V gene are MNHNS and SASEGT. The CDR3 region has the DNA TGTGCCAGCAGTGAATGGGGCGGGAGGGTCACTGAAGCTTTCTTT. Residues: CASSEWGGRVTEAFF.

This rearrangement joins TRBV6-4 to TRBJ2-3; D unresolved. From germline, CDR1 is MRHNA and CDR2 SNTAGT. The CDR3 is 13 residues long. Trimming removed 6 bases at V and 2 bases at J, with 9 bases between. CDR3 sequence reads: CASRTYLTDTQYF. DNA for the CDR3: TGTGCCAGCAGGACTTATCTCACAGATACGCAGTATTTT.

The rearrangement uses TRBV9 and TRBJ2-5, with TRBD2 as a possible D gene (6 bases). Trimming shortened V by 0 bases and J by 5 bases, and 14 bases separated the two germline ends. Germline-derived CDR1 and CDR2 are SGDLS and YYNGEE. CDR3 length: 15 amino acids. The CDR3 DNA is TGTGCCAGCAGCGTAGACGTCGGGGGTTGGGAGACCCAGTACTTC. Residues: CASSVDVGGWETQYF.

This clone was picked up a small number of times. The V gene is TRBV7-6, the J gene TRBJ2-3, with 10 bases lining up with TRBD1. The J segment lost 1 base and the V segment lost 5 bases, leaving 6 bases of the junction unmatched. From germline, CDR1 is SGHVS and CDR2 FNYEAQ. CDR3 length equals 16 residues. The CDR3 DNA reads as TGTGCCAGCAGCGACCTTGGGACAGGGGGCACAGATACGCAGTATTTT. It translates to CASSDLGTGGTDTQYF. The whole variable domain, remainder taken from reference TRBV7-6 and TRBJ2-3, is GAGVSQSPRYKVTKRGQDVALRCDPISGHVSLYWYRQALGQGPEFLTYFNYEAQQDKSGLPNDRFSAERPEGSISTLTIQRTEQRDSAMYRCASSDLGTGGTDTQYFGPGTRLTVL.

The chain joins TRBV7-9 to TRBJ1-1; D remains unclear. The CDR3 has 12 residues. The germline V gene encodes CDR1 SEHNR and CDR2 FQNEAQ (reference sequence). Between the trimmed V and J ends, which lost 1 base and 5 bases, there was a span of 5 bases. The CDR3 here is CASSLDLTEAFF. The CDR3 DNA is TGTGCCAGCAGCTTAGACCTAACTGAAGCTTTCTTT.

The rearrangement uses TRBV18 and TRBJ2-5; weak D call: TRBD2 (6 bases). Germline loops: CDR1 KGHSH, CDR2 LQKENI. V lost 6 bases and J lost 5, with 13 bases in between. The CDR3 spans 13 residues. CDR3 amino acids: CASSQGGHETQYF. The CDR3 bases are TGTGCCAGCTCTCAGGGAGGACACGAGACCCAGTACTTC.

CDR3 region: CASSGSTGVYNSPLHF. CDR3 DNA: TGCGCCAGCAGCGGATCGACAGGGGTTTACAATTCACCCCTCCACTTT. This chain connects TRBV5-1 to TRBJ1-6; 8 nucleotides line up with TRBD1. J was trimmed by 7 bases and V by 4 bases; bases with no gene match: 10. CDR3 length equals 16 residues. The germline gives CDR1 SGHRS, CDR2 YFSETQ.

J is TRBJ1-3 and V is TRBV5-1; no reliable D call. With 4 bases removed from V and 4 bases from J, the gap between germline ends came to 12 bases. Germline V lookup: CDR1 SGHRS, CDR2 YFSETQ. This CDR3 is built from 14 residues. This chain's CDR3 is CASSPGSGGNTIYF. The CDR3 DNA reads as TGCGCCAGCAGCCCCGGGAGTGGCGGAAACACCATATATTTT. Combining the CDR3 with reference TRBV5-1 and TRBJ1-3 gives the whole variable domain KAGVTQTPRYLIKTRGQQVTLSCSPISGHRSVSWYQQTPGQGLQFLFEYFSETQRNKGNFPGRFSGRQFSNSRSEMNVSTLELGDSALYLCASSPGSGGNTIYFGEGSWLTVV.

V usage is TRBV5-5 and J usage is TRBJ2-3; TRBD1 aligns across 11 bases. The CDR3 runs to 15 residues. The V segment lost 3 bases and the J segment 6 bases; nucleotides outside the gene matches: 6. CDR1 SGHKS and CDR2 YYEKEE come from the germline V gene (reference sequence). CDR3 coding DNA: TGTGCCAGCAGCTCTTTCGGACAGGGGGCTGATACGCAGTATTTT. Encoded protein: CASSSFGQGADTQYF.

This chain connects TRBV5-1 to TRBJ2-5; TRBD2 agrees at 10 bases. With V trimmed by 0 bases and J by 4 bases, 6 bases remained unmatched. Germline CDR1 and CDR2: SGHRS and YFSETQ. This CDR3 is built from 16 residues. This CDR3 is CASSLAGLAGVETQYF. The CDR3 DNA follows: TGCGCCAGCAGCTTGGCCGGGCTAGCGGGAGTAGAGACCCAGTACTTC. Full variable domain (outside the CDR3, taken from reference TRBV5-1 and TRBJ2-5): KAGVTQTPRYLIKTRGQQVTLSCSPISGHRSVSWYQQTPGQGLQFLFEYFSETQRNKGNFPGRFSGRQFSNSRSEMNVSTLELGDSALYLCASSLAGLAGVETQYFGPGTRLLVL.

This clone showed up many times. The chain links TRBV7-9 to TRBJ1-6; 10 nucleotides align to TRBD1. CDR1 is SEHNR, CDR2 FQNEAQ, per germline (reference sequence). CDR3 length: 13 amino acids. Trimming removed 4 bases from V and 9 bases from J; junction bases left unmatched: 0. Here the CDR3 DNA reads TGTGCCAGCAGCTGGACAGGGGGTTCACCCCTCCACTTT. It yields the protein CASSWTGGSPLHF.

The chain uses TRBV4-1 and TRBJ1-4; D not resolved. The CDR3 runs 16 residues. From germline, CDR1 is MGHRA and CDR2 YSYEKL. Trimming cost V 5 bases and J 0 bases, with 13 bases left between them. In DNA, the CDR3 is TGCGCCAGCAGCAAAGGGAGCATTGCAACTAATGAAAAACTGTTTTTT. Its protein is CASSKGSIATNEKLFF.

V usage is TRBV3-1 (or the pseudogene TRBV3-2) and J usage is TRBJ2-7, with D perhaps matching TRBD1 (6 bases). Germline V gene sequence: CDR1 LGHDT, CDR2 YNNKEL (reference sequence). V was trimmed by 4 bases and J by 2 bases, leaving 9 bases between them. The CDR3 is 13 amino acids. The CDR3: CASSLQGPYEQYF. CDR3 bases: TGTGCCAGCAGCCTACAGGGTCCCTACGAGCAGTACTTC.

This clone has only one observation. The chain employs TRBV7-6 and TRBJ1-6; the match to TRBD1 covers 8 bases. The CDR3 is 15 amino acids. The germline V gene encodes CDR1 SGHVS and CDR2 FNYEAQ. V dropped 2 bases and J dropped 6; count of bases not matched to a gene: 3. As DNA, the CDR3 is TGTGCCAGCAGCTTACGGACAGGGCTTAATTCACCCCTCCACTTT. Amino acid sequence: CASSLRTGLNSPLHF.

CDR3 DNA sequence: TGTGCCAGCAGCTCAGGACAGGGTGTTGGAAACATTCAGTACTTC. This gives the protein CASSSGQGVGNIQYF. The chain couples TRBV11-1 to TRBJ2-4, with 8 bases lining up with TRBD1. The CDR3 is 15 amino acids. The junction had 8 bases not matched to a gene; V was cut back by 4 bases and J by 6 bases. The germline CDR1 and CDR2 sequences are SGHAT and FQDESV (reference sequence). The full variable domain, in which reference TRBV11-1 and TRBJ2-4 provide the parts outside the CDR3, is EAEVAQSPRYKITEKSQAVAFWCDPISGHATLYWYRQILGQGPELLVQFQDESVVDDSQLPKDRFSAERLKGVDSTLKIQPAELGDSAMYLCASSSGQGVGNIQYFGAGTRLSVL.

This sequence joins TRBV19 and TRBJ1-2; possible D gene TRBD1, 6 bases. CDR3 size: 15 residues. Per germline, CDR1 LNHDA and CDR2 SQIVND (reference sequence). V was trimmed by 4 bases and J by 8 bases, leaving 20 bases between them. The CDR3, as DNA: TGTGCCAGTAGTACGACCTCGCCTGGACAGTGGGGCTACACCTTC. It codes for CASSTTSPGQWGYTF.

The chain is built from TRBV5-1 and TRBJ2-3, with a possible D match to TRBD2 (5 bases). There are 17 residues in the CDR3. V dropped 7 bases and J dropped 2 bases, with 23 bases sitting between them. Germline V gives CDR1 SGHRS, CDR2 YFSETQ. The CDR3 coding sequence is TGCGCCAGCCGCCCTTTCGGTGGGAGCTCTTTCACAGATACGCAGTATTTT. Translation gives CASRPFGGSSFTDTQYF.

The chain employs TRBV9 and TRBJ2-1; 12 positions match TRBD1. Trimming removed 0 bases from V and 10 bases from J; junction bases left unmatched: 11. This CDR3 is built from 17 residues. Germline lookup yields CDR1 SGDLS and CDR2 YYNGEE. The CDR3 DNA follows: TGTGCCAGCAGCGTAGGCACCGGGACAGGGGGCGCGAGGGAGCAGTTCTTC. Protein product: CASSVGTGTGGAREQFF.

The chain uses TRBV6-2 or TRBV6-3 and TRBJ2-3, with TRBD2 identical over 7 bases. CDR1 MNHEY and CDR2 SVGEGT come from the germline V gene. The CDR3 length is 15 residues. The J segment lost 4 bases and the V segment lost 3 bases, leaving 7 bases of the junction unmatched. Here the CDR3 DNA reads TGTGCCAGCAGTTATGGGAGGGCCTGGGCAGATACGCAGTATTTT. Encoded protein: CASSYGRAWADTQYF.

This clone is a singleton in its sample. The chain links TRBV6-6 to TRBJ2-2; 10 bases are a match to TRBD2. CDR3 length equals 15 residues. In germline, CDR1 is MNHNY, CDR2 SVGAGI (reference sequence). Losses at the gene ends were 7 bases for V and 6 bases for J; bases not matched to a gene: 8. CDR3: CASNLAGVMSGELFF. In DNA form, the CDR3 reads TGTGCCAGCAATCTAGCGGGAGTGATGTCCGGGGAGCTGTTTTTT.

The genes are TRBV7-3 and TRBJ2-1, with TRBD2 matching 10 bases. The CDR3 length is 17 residues. Germline lookup yields CDR1 SGHTA and CDR2 FQGTGA. J was trimmed by 2 bases and V by 4 bases; bases with no gene match: 8. The chain's CDR3 is CASSSYNLAGAYNEQFF. The DNA of the CDR3 is TGTGCCAGCAGCTCCTACAATCTAGCGGGGGCCTACAATGAGCAGTTCTTC.

This sequence joins TRBV4-3 and TRBJ2-5; unclear D gene. Germline CDR1 LGHNA, CDR2 YSLEER. V gave up 0 bases and J gave up 1 base, with 6 bases separating them. The CDR3 spans 14 residues. CDR3 loop: CASSQERSQETQYF. CDR3 nucleotides: TGCGCCAGCAGCCAAGAGCGGTCCCAAGAGACCCAGTACTTC.

The chain recombines TRBV27 with TRBJ2-2, with D perhaps TRBD1 (6 bases). The germline V and J ends were trimmed by 6 bases and 1 base, with 9 bases remaining between them. This CDR3 is 14 amino acids long. Looked up from germline, CDR1 is MNHEY and CDR2 is SMNVEV (reference sequence). This CDR3 is CASRMGQNTGELFF. The CDR3 DNA sequence: TGTGCCAGCAGAATGGGACAGAACACCGGGGAGCTGTTTTTT.

CDR3 region: CASSLFLGDTGELFF. The DNA for the CDR3 is TGTGCCAGCAGCTTATTCTTAGGGGACACCGGGGAGCTGTTTTTT. This chain links TRBV7-9 with TRBJ2-2; D may be TRBD1 (5 bases). The length of the CDR3 is 15 residues. Germline values: CDR1 SEHNR, CDR2 FQNEAQ (reference sequence). With 2 bases removed from V and 3 bases from J, the gap between germline ends came to 10 bases.

The chain carries TRBV6-1 and TRBJ1-2; TRBD1 aligns across 7 bases. V trimming: 3 bases; J trimming: 4 bases; junction bases outside the gene matches: 8. CDR3 size: 15 residues. CDR1 and CDR2 from the germline V gene are MNHNS and SASEGT. As DNA, the CDR3 is TGTGCCAGCAGTGAGATAGCAGACAGGGTCTATGGCTACACCTTC. Amino acids: CASSEIADRVYGYTF.